This TCR beta chain was recorded in a study of tumor-infiltrating lymphocytes in oesophageal squamous cell carcinoma. The germline gives CDR1 MDHEN, CDR2 SYDVKM. This CDR3 has 15 residues. V lost 2 bases, J lost 2 bases, and 13 bases lay in between. One entry per CDR3 protein results from TCRdb running MiXCR on the PCR reads. Of about 12,000 distinct CDR3 sequences in the sample, 55% to 70% were seen once. The sequencing input was esophageal tumor tissue. The clonotype originates from a female donor with esophageal squamous cell carcinoma. This rearrangement joins TRBV28 to TRBJ2-7; D gene uncertain. The CDR3 region is CASSLPAGIPYEQYF. CDR3 sequence (DNA): TGTGCCAGCAGTTTACCTGCAGGCATTCCCTACGAGCAGTACTTC. The full variable domain, completed using reference TRBV28 and TRBJ2-7, is DVKVTQSSRYLVKRTGEKVFLECVQDMDHENMFWYRQDPGLGLRLIYFSYDVKMKEKGDIPEGYSVSREKKERFSLILESASTNQTSMYLCASSLPAGIPYEQYFGPGTRLTVT.